This T cell receptor beta chain stems from a study of cytotoxic CD8 clonotypes in ibrutinib-treated CLL. The wider study: The study included 11 to 12 relapsed/refractory and 15 treatment-naive patients; about 17 had IGHV unmutated disease. Response samples were drawn at a median of approximately 11 months of treatment, range 6 to 36.

This clone has just a few counts. Germline V gene lookup returns CDR1 SGHVS and CDR2 FQNEAQ. Between the trimmed V and J ends, which lost 5 bases and 3 bases, there was a span of 17 bases. CDR3 length: 15 residues. A 1 in 200,000 to 1 in 1 million T cell depth was the sequencing target. Some clones are missing from TCRdb's copy, which holds only in-frame ones; the method was immunoSEQ multiplex PCR. Among roughly 300,000 clones, more than 70% were seen once, and the ten largest hold about 6%. The source is a human donor with chronic lymphocytic leukemia. The chain has TRBV7-8 and TRBJ2-7; D remains ambiguous. The sample consisted of PBMCs, taken at disease progression, from a patient treated with ibrutinib. The CDR3 coding sequence is TGTGCCAGCAGCGGAATACCTCGACCGATCTACGAGCAGTACTTC. Translated: CASSGIPRPIYEQYF.